The 26 T cell receptor beta chains reported below all come from one sample, sequenced in a study of molecular identifiers for immune sequencing clone quantification. TCRdb itself ran the PCR reads through MiXCR, one entry per CDR3 protein. The sample contains tens of thousands of distinct CDR3 sequences, around 27% of which appear only once. The source material was naive CD8+ T cells from blood, with Jurkat cell RNA spiked in. As to subset: FACS-sorted CD8+CD4-CCR7+CD45RA+ naive T cells. The receptors were gathered from a human donor in good health. Some libraries in this study had Jurkat cell RNA spiked in.

This clonotype was recorded many times. The rearrangement links TRBV4-3 to TRBJ1-3, with 9 bases that match TRBD1. Germline V gives CDR1 LGHNA, CDR2 YSLEER. Trimming removed 0 bases from V and 6 bases from J; junction bases left unmatched: 9. The CDR3 totals 17 residues. CDR3 DNA sequence: TGCGCCAGCAGCCAAGATCGTGTGGGACAGGGCTTAAACACCATATATTTT. It specifies CASSQDRVGQGLNTIYF.

As regards this clonotype: Possible read error: a much larger clone is one base away. The chain uses TRBV9 and TRBJ1-1, with 11 bases matching TRBD1. This CDR3 comprises 16 residues. CDR1 is SGDLS and CDR2 is YYNGEE in the germline V gene. After removal of 3 bases from V and 6 bases from J, the junction contained 10 bases not matched to a gene. CDR3 in DNA: TGTGCCAGCAGCGAGAAGGACAGGGGGCATTTTTCTGAAGCTTTCTTT. Its translation: CASSEKDRGHFSEAFF.

The rearrangement uses TRBV5-1 and TRBJ2-7, with D possibly being TRBD1 or TRBD2 (5 bases each). The V gene's germline CDR1 is SGHRS and CDR2 YFSETQ. The CDR3 length is 14 residues. V lost 4 bases, J lost 4 bases, and 15 bases lay in between. The CDR3 coding sequence is TGCGCCAGCAGCCCTTGGGTGGGGGAATACGAGCAGTACTTC. Its protein product is CASSPWVGEYEQYF.

Only a few counts were recorded for this clonotype. The chain joins TRBV25-1 to TRBJ1-1; D unresolved. Germline loops: CDR1 MGHDK, CDR2 SYGVNS. The CDR3 consists of 14 residues. V lost 6 bases and J 3 bases, leaving 14 bases between the germline ends. The CDR3: CASRKINDDTEAFF. The CDR3, as DNA: TGTGCCAGCAGGAAGATTAACGACGACACTGAAGCTTTCTTT.

The V and J genes are TRBV6-2 or TRBV6-3 and TRBJ1-5; 12 bases line up with TRBD1. The CDR3 is 19 residues long. Germline CDR1 is MNHEY and CDR2 is SVGEGT. V gave up 5 bases and J gave up 2 bases; unmatched junction bases: 13. In nucleotides, the CDR3 is TGTGCCAGCAGTGGACCGGGACAGGGGGCGCGGATTGGCAATCAGCCCCAGCATTTT. Amino acids: CASSGPGQGARIGNQPQHF.

The table lists this clonotype with many counts. This rearrangement joins TRBV28 to TRBJ2-5, with 12 bases aligning to TRBD1. CDR1 is MDHEN and CDR2 is SYDVKM in the germline V gene. The V segment lost 3 bases and the J segment 4 bases; nucleotides outside the gene matches: 6. The CDR3 contains 16 residues. The CDR3 DNA follows: TGTGCCAGCAGTTTCCAGGGGACAGGGGGCCTAGAGACCCAGTACTTC. Translating it yields CASSFQGTGGLETQYF. Based on the CDR3 plus reference TRBV28 and TRBJ2-5, the full variable domain is DVKVTQSSRYLVKRTGEKVFLECVQDMDHENMFWYRQDPGLGLRLIYFSYDVKMKEKGDIPEGYSVSREKKERFSLILESASTNQTSMYLCASSFQGTGGLETQYFGPGTRLLVL.

This clonotype was observed at least ten times. The V and J genes are TRBV2 and TRBJ2-3; 7 positions agree with TRBD2. This CDR3 spans 15 amino acids. V was clipped by 5 bases and J by 2 bases; unmatched bases: 7. From germline, CDR1 is SNHLY and CDR2 FYNNEI. CDR3 protein: CASSQPGLSTDTQYF. DNA of the CDR3: TGTGCCAGCAGTCAACCGGGACTATCCACAGATACGCAGTATTTT.

The table lists this clonotype with many counts. This chain links TRBV6-2 or TRBV6-3 with TRBJ1-1; D remains ambiguous. The V gene's germline CDR1 is MNHEY and CDR2 SVGEGT. V was clipped by 6 bases and J by 1 base, with 21 bases between them. The CDR3 has 17 residues. CDR3 loop: CASRSSRATQWNTEAFF. CDR3 nucleotides: TGTGCCAGCAGATCATCCCGGGCCACGCAGTGGAACACTGAAGCTTTCTTT.

The V call is TRBV19, the J call TRBJ2-1; D call uncertain. Per germline, CDR1 LNHDA and CDR2 SQIVND (reference sequence). Deletions cut 2 bases from V and 3 bases from J, with 11 bases between. The length of the CDR3 is 15 residues. For the CDR3, the DNA is TGTGCCAGTAGTATAATCCGGCGAAACTACAATGAGCAGTTCTTC. It specifies CASSIIRRNYNEQFF.

The table lists this clonotype with many counts. The V and J genes are TRBV11-2 and TRBJ2-3; TRBD2 aligns across 9 bases. The CDR3 contains 15 residues. Losses at the gene ends were 6 bases for V and 1 base for J; bases not matched to a gene: 5. Germline V lookup: CDR1 SGHAT, CDR2 FQNNGV. CDR3 DNA sequence: TGTGCCAGCAGACCCTCTAGCGGGGGCACAGATACGCAGTATTTT. This sequence encodes CASRPSSGGTDTQYF.

The sample holds many counts of this clonotype. The chain employs TRBV7-2 and TRBJ2-7; 14 bases are shared with TRBD2. The CDR3 extends over 16 amino acids. Germline CDR1 reads SGHTA; CDR2 reads FQGNSA. V trimming: 5 bases; J trimming: 3 bases; junction bases outside the gene matches: 6. Written as DNA, the CDR3 is TGTGCCAGCAGCCCCCGGGGACTAGCGGGGGTCTACGAGCAGTACTTC. It is translated as CASSPRGLAGVYEQYF.

This clonotype appeared many times. V and J are TRBV19 and TRBJ1-5; the D is unclear. V was shortened by 1 base and J by 4 bases, with 8 bases between the two germline ends. Germline CDR1 reads LNHDA; CDR2 reads SQIVND (reference sequence). The CDR3 loop spans 14 amino acids. CDR3 sequence (DNA): TGTGCCAGTAGTATAGTAGGAGGAAATCAGCCCCAGCATTTT. Protein product: CASSIVGGNQPQHF.

The chain employs TRBV6-1 and TRBJ2-2; D gene ambiguous. This CDR3 has 16 amino acids. CDR1 is MNHNS and CDR2 is SASEGT in the germline V gene. The ends were cut back, 4 bases at V and 5 bases at J, with 17 bases in the middle. The CDR3 DNA follows: TGTGCCAGCAGTGGTCCCATGGACCAGGAGACCGGGGAGCTGTTTTTT. Translating gives CASSGPMDQETGELFF.

This clonotype appeared many times. The chain is built from TRBV29-1 and TRBJ1-5; D is undetermined. V was clipped by 3 bases and J by 3 bases, with 9 bases between them. CDR1 and CDR2 (germline): SQVTM, ANQGSEA. The CDR3 sequence is 13 residues long. The CDR3 spells CSVEEGPNQPQHF. CDR3 bases: TGCAGCGTTGAGGAAGGGCCCAATCAGCCCCAGCATTTT.

The chain recombines TRBV28 with TRBJ2-4; D gene uncertain. Germline CDR1 reads MDHEN; CDR2 reads SYDVKM. V dropped 9 bases and J dropped 1 base, with 16 bases sitting between them. The CDR3 loop spans 15 amino acids. CDR3 nucleotides: TGTGCCAGTACCAAGATCATCGCCGCCAAAAACATTCAGTACTTC. This encodes CASTKIIAAKNIQYF.

This clonotype was observed a handful of times. The junction differs from germline at one of its ends, possibly a read error. This chain uses TRBV5-1 with TRBJ2-7; the D gene is possibly TRBD2 (5 bases). Germline loops: CDR1 SGHRS, CDR2 YFSETQ. CDR3 length: 13 residues. The CDR3 sequence is CASSYGENYGQYF. Written as DNA, the CDR3 is TGCGCCAGCAGTTACGGGGAGAACTACGGGCAGTACTTC.

There are many counts of this clonotype. The J gene is TRBJ1-5, the V gene TRBV5-1; the match to TRBD1 covers 7 bases. The CDR3 is 15 residues long. The germline CDR1 and CDR2 sequences are SGHRS and YFSETQ. V gave up 0 bases and J gave up 4 bases; unmatched junction bases: 4. The CDR3 region has the DNA TGCGCCAGCAGCTTGGACCCGGGACAGAATCAGCCCCAGCATTTT. Its translation is CASSLDPGQNQPQHF.

This clonotype occurred a few times. This chain links TRBV7-9 with TRBJ1-1; possible D gene TRBD1, 6 bases. Trimming removed 1 base at V and 0 bases at J, with 15 bases between. Per germline, CDR1 SEHNR and CDR2 FQNEAQ (reference sequence). This CDR3 comprises 17 residues. CDR3 sequence reads: CASSLDSGTQMNTEAFF. In DNA form, the CDR3 reads TGTGCCAGCAGCTTAGACAGCGGGACACAAATGAACACTGAAGCTTTCTTT.

This clonotype was counted at least ten times. This chain uses TRBV18 with TRBJ2-6; D is unclear. The CDR3 loop spans 13 amino acids. Looked up from germline, CDR1 is KGHSH and CDR2 is LQKENI. Trimming pared 8 bases from V and 4 bases from J, leaving 9 bases between. The CDR3 DNA sequence: TGTGCCAGCCCCACCGGGGGGGCCAACGTCCTGACTTTC. As protein: CASPTGGANVLTF.

CDR3 sequence reads: CASTPARNQPQHF. The CDR3 DNA sequence: TGTGCCAGCACCCCGGCGAGGAACCAGCCCCAGCATTTT. The J gene is TRBJ1-5, the V gene TRBV6-1, with no clear D. V was shortened by 7 bases and J by 7 bases, with 14 bases between the two germline ends. The CDR3 is 13 amino acids. Germline CDR1 and CDR2: MNHNS and SASEGT.

This clonotype was counted at least ten times. The chain couples TRBV6-5 to TRBJ2-4; D is possibly TRBD2 (6 bases). This CDR3 contains 16 residues. V shed 2 bases and J shed 3 bases, with 14 bases lying between them. CDR1 MNHEY and CDR2 SVGAGI come from the germline V gene. The CDR3 DNA follows: TGTGCCAGCAGTTACGGGGCTAGCGCTCACAAAAACATTCAGTACTTC. It yields the protein CASSYGASAHKNIQYF.

The V and J genes are TRBV7-6 and TRBJ2-1; D call uncertain. Germline V gives CDR1 SGHVS, CDR2 FNYEAQ. This CDR3 region has 16 residues. The ends were cut back, 4 bases at V and 5 bases at J, with 18 bases in the middle. DNA of the CDR3: TGTGCCAGCAGCTCAACCACCCCCGGCGGAAACAATGAGCAGTTCTTC. Protein sequence: CASSSTTPGGNNEQFF.

A remark on this clonotype: This may come from a read error, since a much larger clone is one base off. V usage is TRBV19 and J usage is TRBJ1-4; the D gene is possibly TRBD1 (5 bases). Germline values: CDR1 LNHDA, CDR2 SQIVND (reference sequence). Trimming left V 3 bases short and J 10 bases short, with 15 bases between. The length of the CDR3 is 14 residues. The CDR3 reads CASSIPPGDGKLFF. In nucleotides, the CDR3 is TGTGCCAGTAGTATCCCCCCGGGGGATGGAAAACTGTTTTTT.

Ten or more counts support this clonotype. The chain has TRBV6-5 and TRBJ1-4, with TRBD1 matching over 10 bases. This CDR3 is 14 amino acids long. The V segment lost 4 bases and the J segment 6 bases; nucleotides outside the gene matches: 2. Germline lookup yields CDR1 MNHEY and CDR2 SVGAGI. CDR3 sequence (DNA): TGTGCCAGCAGTTTGGGGACAGGGGATGAAAAACTGTTTTTT. Its protein is CASSLGTGDEKLFF.

On this clonotype itself: The conserved phenylalanine or tryptophan is not found at the CDR3 terminus, so this likely reflects a read error. This chain uses TRBV27 with TRBJ2-7, with TRBD2 matching 9 bases. Unmatched junction bases numbered 9, after V lost 5 bases and J lost 7 bases. The CDR3 has 14 amino acids. Germline V CDR1 and CDR2: MNHEY, SMNVEV (reference sequence). CDR3 loop: CASSDIAGVKEQYL. CDR3 nucleotides: TGTGCCAGCAGTGACATAGCGGGAGTCAAGGAGCAGTACCTC.

The chain has TRBV19 and TRBJ1-2, with D unresolved. V lost 5 bases and J 2 bases, leaving 15 bases between the germline ends. This CDR3 comprises 15 residues. Germline V gives CDR1 LNHDA, CDR2 SQIVND (reference sequence). CDR3 sequence reads: CASSPSSSGNYGYTF. The CDR3 region has the DNA TGTGCCAGTAGTCCCAGCTCTTCGGGGAACTATGGCTACACCTTC.